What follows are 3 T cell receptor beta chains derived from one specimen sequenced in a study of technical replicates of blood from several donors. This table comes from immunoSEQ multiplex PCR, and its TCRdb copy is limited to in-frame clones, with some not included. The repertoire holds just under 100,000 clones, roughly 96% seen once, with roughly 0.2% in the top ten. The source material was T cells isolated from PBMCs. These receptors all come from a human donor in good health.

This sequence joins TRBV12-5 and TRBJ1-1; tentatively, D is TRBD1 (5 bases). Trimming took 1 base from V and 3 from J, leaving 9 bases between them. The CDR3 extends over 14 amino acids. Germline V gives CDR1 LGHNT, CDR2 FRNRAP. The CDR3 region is CASGLGQRYTEAFF. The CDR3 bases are TGTGCTAGTGGTTTGGGACAGCGATACACTGAAGCTTTCTTT.

CDR3 nucleotide sequence: TGTGCCAGCAGTCTTGGAGCCCCGGCACCCCACTCTGGAAACACCATATATTTT. Residues: CASSLGAPAPHSGNTIYF. The chain links TRBV5-4 to TRBJ1-3; D is uncertain. Germline-derived CDR1 and CDR2 are SGHNT and YYREEE (reference sequence). The CDR3 is 18 residues long. V lost 5 bases, J lost 0 bases, and 21 bases lay in between.

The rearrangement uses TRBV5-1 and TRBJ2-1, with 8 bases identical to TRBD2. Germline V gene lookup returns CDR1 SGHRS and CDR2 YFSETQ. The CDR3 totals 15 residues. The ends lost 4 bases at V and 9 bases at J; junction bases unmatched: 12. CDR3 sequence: CASSPSSGSMLEQFF. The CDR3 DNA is TGCGCCAGCAGCCCCTCGAGCGGGAGCATGCTTGAGCAGTTCTTC.